One and the same sample provided the 31 T cell receptor beta chains below, sequenced in a study of CD8 T cells in ankylosing spondylitis. TCRdb re-called the 5' RACE reads through MiXCR, storing one row per CDR3 protein. The sample consists of around 160,000 distinct CDR3 sequences, roughly 11% of them appearing once. Sequences were obtained from blood, either unsorted or a sorted T cell fraction (not recorded which). The receptor set was obtained from a male donor with ankylosing spondylitis or in good health (not recorded which).

This clonotype was seen repeatedly, ten times or more. The CDR3 DNA follows: TGTGCCACCCTGGAGAACACTGAAGCTTTCTTT. Translating gives CATLENTEAFF. The rearrangement links TRBV6-2 or TRBV6-3 to TRBJ1-1, with D unresolved. V lost 10 bases and J 1 base, leaving 7 bases between the germline ends. Germline V gene sequence: CDR1 MNHEY, CDR2 SVGEGT. The CDR3 is made up of 11 amino acids.

This clonotype has more than one count but fewer than ten. The chain employs TRBV12-3 or TRBV12-4 and TRBJ1-1; no clear D. The V end was cut by 3 bases, the J end by 3 bases, with 8 bases between. The length of the CDR3 is 13 residues. This CDR3 is CASSFNGYTEAFF. The CDR3 nucleotides read TGTGCCAGCAGTTTCAATGGGTACACTGAAGCTTTCTTT.

The rearrangement joins TRBV5-1 to TRBJ1-5, with 8 bases aligning to TRBD1. The CDR3 totals 13 residues. Germline V gene sequence: CDR1 SGHRS, CDR2 YFSETQ. The V and J ends lost 4 bases and 10 bases, in that order; junction bases with no gene match: 7. The CDR3 DNA follows: TGCGCCAGCAGCCCAGGACAGGGTGGCCCCCAGCATTTT. Its protein is CASSPGQGGPQHF.

This clonotype appeared a few times. The genes are TRBV19 and TRBJ1-1; D unresolved. V was pared by 8 bases and J by 4 bases, with 14 bases between. CDR1 LNHDA and CDR2 SQIVND come from the germline V gene (reference sequence). The CDR3 is 13 amino acids. The CDR3 nucleotides read TGTGCCAGTCGTCTCAAGGGAGTCACTGAAGCTTTCTTT. This codes for CASRLKGVTEAFF.

In the case of this clonotype: This could be a read error, since a much larger clone is one nucleotide away. The V call is TRBV20-1, the J call TRBJ2-5; D is unclear. Germline V gene sequence: CDR1 DFQATT, CDR2 SNEGSKA (reference sequence). The CDR3 covers 16 residues. CDR3 DNA sequence: TGCAGTGCTTGCCCTCGGCCGGTTGGGCGGCTAGAGATCCAGTACTTC. It translates to CSACPRPVGRLEIQYF.

This clonotype has at least ten counts. The chain links TRBV29-1 to TRBJ1-4, with D unclear. CDR1 and CDR2 (germline): SQVTM, ANQGSEA. This CDR3 spans 11 amino acids. Trimming pared 3 bases from V and 7 bases from J, leaving 6 bases between. CDR3 nucleotides: TGCAGCGTTGAGAAGGCTGAAAAACTGTTTTTT. Translated: CSVEKAEKLFF.

This clonotype has a handful of counts. The V and J genes are TRBV3-1 and TRBJ2-7; D perhaps matches TRBD1 (5 bases). CDR3 length: 17 amino acids. The V end was cut by 0 bases, the J end by 2 bases, with 17 bases between. CDR1 and CDR2 (germline): LGHDT, YNNKEL (reference sequence). Here the CDR3 DNA reads TGTGCCAGCAGCCAAGATCTTTCCCCAGGGTACCCCTACGAGCAGTACTTC. Translating it yields CASSQDLSPGYPYEQYF.

This clonotype has a count of ten or more. The chain recombines TRBV24-1 with TRBJ2-1; D perhaps matches TRBD2 (5 bases). The germline V and J ends were trimmed by 7 bases and 2 bases, with 11 bases remaining between them. This CDR3 has 14 amino acids. Germline CDR1 KGHDR, CDR2 SFDVKD. CDR3 nucleotide sequence: TGTGCCACCAGCGCTGCCGGGACCTACAATGAGCAGTTCTTC. Translation gives CATSAAGTYNEQFF.

The chain recombines TRBV14 with TRBJ2-1, with 8 bases fitting TRBD2. Germline assignment: CDR1 SGHDN and CDR2 FVKESK. This CDR3 spans 12 amino acids. The trim removed 5 bases at V and 14 bases at J, leaving 8 bases unmatched. The CDR3 spells CASSLLAGREFF. The DNA for the CDR3 is TGTGCCAGCAGCTTATTAGCGGGACGTGAGTTCTTC.

The chain couples TRBV7-9 to TRBJ2-3; D might be TRBD2 (6 bases). Trimming took 5 bases from V and 2 from J, leaving 20 bases between them. CDR3 length: 17 residues. Germline V lookup: CDR1 SEHNR, CDR2 FQNEAQ (reference sequence). CDR3 in DNA: TGTGCCAGCAGCATAGGATGGGTAATAGCGGACACAGATACGCAGTATTTT. This gives the protein CASSIGWVIADTDTQYF.

This clonotype was seen at least ten times. This chain links TRBV11-2 with TRBJ2-1; perhaps TRBD2 as D (6 bases). From germline, CDR1 is SGHAT and CDR2 FQNNGV. V lost 0 bases, J lost 8 bases, and 20 bases lay in between. The CDR3 is made up of 17 amino acids. The CDR3 DNA sequence: TGTGCCAGCAGCTTAGAAGGCCAGATGCCGGGAGCCTATGAGCAGTTCTTC. Amino acids: CASSLEGQMPGAYEQFF.

This clonotype was detected a few times. The chain is built from TRBV15 and TRBJ1-6; 9 nucleotides align to TRBD1. This CDR3 is 20 amino acids long. V lost 0 bases and J lost 10; bases outside the gene matches: 19. Germline CDR1 is LNHNV and CDR2 is YYDKDF (reference sequence). The CDR3 DNA sequence: TGTGCCACCAGCAGAGATTTATCCTACCGAACAGGGGGCGAAAGATCACCCCTCCACTTT. Translation gives CATSRDLSYRTGGERSPLHF. Full variable domain (missing parts from reference TRBV15 and TRBJ1-6): DAMVIQNPRYQVTQFGKPVTLSCSQTLNHNVMYWYQQKSSQAPKLLFHYYDKDFNNEADTPDNFQSRRPNTSFCFLDIRSPGLGDTAMYLCATSRDLSYRTGGERSPLHFGNGTRLTVT.

This clonotype was counted ten times or more. The rearrangement links TRBV12-3 or TRBV12-4 to TRBJ2-1, with D maybe TRBD1 (6 bases). V lost 6 bases and J lost 8, with 14 bases in between. This CDR3 has 13 residues. CDR3 in amino acids: CASRQGGTDEQFF. CDR3 DNA: TGTGCCAGCAGGCAAGGGGGAACCGATGAGCAGTTCTTC.

This clonotype was found many times. J is TRBJ1-6 and V is TRBV20-1; D possibly corresponds to TRBD1 (6 bases). This CDR3 comprises 15 residues. Trimming stripped 0 bases from V and 0 bases from J, with 6 bases between. Germline V gives CDR1 DFQATT, CDR2 SNEGSKA (reference sequence). The CDR3 bases are TGCAGTGCTAGAGAGGGGGCCTCCTATAATTCACCCCTCCACTTT. It codes for CSAREGASYNSPLHF.

This clonotype was observed many times. The rearrangement joins TRBV3-1 to TRBJ1-2; 7 nucleotides agree with TRBD1. Unmatched junction bases numbered 6, after V lost 0 bases and J lost 8 bases. Germline V gives CDR1 LGHDT, CDR2 YNNKEL (reference sequence). The CDR3 totals 14 residues. The CDR3 loop is CASSQDIQGRGYTF. DNA for the CDR3: TGTGCCAGCAGCCAAGACATACAGGGGCGAGGCTACACCTTC.

This rearrangement joins TRBV7-6 to TRBJ2-3; D perhaps matches TRBD1 (5 bases). Germline V gives CDR1 SGHVS, CDR2 FNYEAQ. Trimming removed 2 bases at V and 4 bases at J, with 22 bases between. The CDR3 is 18 residues long. CDR3 coding DNA: TGTGCCAGCAGCTTACGTGGGGCTCGGCCTCTAGGCCCAGATACGCAGTATTTT. Translation gives CASSLRGARPLGPDTQYF.

This clonotype was counted at least ten times. CDR3 coding DNA: TGCAGCGTTGAAGAAGCTAACACAGCCCCCTACCGCTACGAGCAGTACTTC. This gives the protein CSVEEANTAPYRYEQYF. The J gene is TRBJ2-7, the V gene TRBV29-1; no definite D call. Trimming pared 0 bases from V and 3 bases from J, leaving 21 bases between. In germline, CDR1 is SQVTM, CDR2 ANQGSEA. The CDR3 has 17 residues.

The genes are TRBV11-2 and TRBJ2-1; 14 positions match TRBD2. Per the germline V gene, CDR1 is SGHAT and CDR2 is FQNNGV. V gave up 5 bases and J gave up 3 bases; unmatched junction bases: 12. The CDR3 consists of 19 residues. The chain's CDR3 is CASSRLGTSGRGGYNEQFF. The CDR3 bases are TGTGCCAGCAGCCGTTTGGGGACTAGCGGGAGAGGGGGCTACAATGAGCAGTTCTTC.

The chain carries TRBV10-3 and TRBJ1-5; no clear D. There are 13 residues in the CDR3. Germline-derived CDR1 and CDR2 are ENHRY and SYGVKD. V was clipped by 6 bases and J by 7 bases, with 13 bases between them. The CDR3 reads CAIRREFGQPQHF. For the CDR3, the DNA is TGTGCCATCAGGAGGGAGTTTGGGCAGCCCCAGCATTTT.

This chain's CDR3 is CASSQEGRGGTDTQYF. The CDR3 coding sequence is TGCGCCAGCAGCCAGGAAGGGCGCGGGGGCACAGATACGCAGTATTTT. The chain couples TRBV4-1 to TRBJ2-3; weak D call: TRBD2 (6 bases). CDR1 is MGHRA, CDR2 YSYEKL, per germline. The CDR3 is made up of 16 amino acids. Trimming cost V 3 bases and J 1 base, with 14 bases left between them.

This clonotype was seen many times. The V and J genes are TRBV20-1 and TRBJ1-6, with 10 bases lining up with TRBD1. CDR3 length: 12 residues. The J segment lost 8 bases and the V segment lost 5 bases, leaving 0 bases of the junction unmatched. CDR1 and CDR2 (germline): DFQATT, SNEGSKA (reference sequence). The CDR3 loop is CSAGTGDSPLHF. In nucleotides, the CDR3 is TGCAGTGCTGGGACAGGGGATTCACCCCTCCACTTT.

The chain recombines TRBV20-1 with TRBJ1-5; 8 bases match TRBD1. CDR1 and CDR2 from the germline V gene are DFQATT and SNEGSKA (reference sequence). J gave up 6 bases and V 8 bases, and 15 bases lay outside the gene matches. This CDR3 region has 15 residues. The CDR3 DNA sequence: TGCAGTTTCTGGGGCCAGGCAGGGGGCGTTCAGCCCCAGCATTTT. This codes for CSFWGQAGGVQPQHF.

This clonotype occurred many times. The rearrangement uses TRBV18 and TRBJ2-3; 7 nucleotides align to TRBD1. Germline values: CDR1 KGHSH, CDR2 LQKENI. After removal of 3 bases from V and 2 bases from J, the junction contained 8 bases not matched to a gene. The CDR3 consists of 16 residues. The CDR3, as DNA: TGTGCCAGCTCACCTTCGGGACAGAGCCACACAGATACGCAGTATTTT. It codes for CASSPSGQSHTDTQYF.

The chain has TRBV29-1 and TRBJ2-3; 11 bases map to TRBD1. Germline lookup yields CDR1 SQVTM and CDR2 ANQGSEA. This CDR3 has 14 residues. Unmatched junction bases numbered 2, after V lost 5 bases and J lost 1 base. The CDR3 spells CSVTDRGRTDTQYF. CDR3 nucleotides: TGCAGCGTTACGGACAGGGGGCGCACAGATACGCAGTATTTT.

The chain recombines TRBV27 with TRBJ2-3, with D maybe TRBD1 (5 bases). This CDR3 spans 14 amino acids. In germline, CDR1 is MNHEY, CDR2 SMNVEV (reference sequence). The ends were cut back, 2 bases at V and 6 bases at J, with 12 bases in the middle. In DNA, the CDR3 is TGTGCCAGCAGTTTACAGGGTTGGTTGGATACGCAGTATTTT. Its translation is CASSLQGWLDTQYF.

This clonotype was seen a handful of times. A read error may produce the germline difference seen at one junction end. The rearrangement links TRBV15 to TRBJ2-2, with no clear D. Germline lookup yields CDR1 LNHNV and CDR2 YYDKDF (reference sequence). The CDR3 totals 14 residues. DNA for the CDR3: TGTGCCACCAGCCGAGACGTCGGCACCGGGGAGCTGTTTTTT. The encoded protein is CATSRDVGTGELFF.

This clonotype appeared many times. The chain combines TRBV20-1 with TRBJ1-5; D not certain. The CDR3 runs to 14 residues. CDR1 is DFQATT, CDR2 SNEGSKA, per germline (reference sequence). V was cut by 5 bases and J by 2 bases, with 13 bases left in between. For the CDR3, the DNA is TGCAGTGCTGCTCCAGGTTTGGGCAATCAGCCCCAGCATTTT. Translated: CSAAPGLGNQPQHF.

This clonotype has ten or more counts. The chain carries TRBV30 and TRBJ2-1; no clear D gene. V gave up 3 bases and J gave up 4 bases, with 10 bases separating them. CDR3 length: 13 amino acids. Germline-derived CDR1 and CDR2 are GTSNPN and SVGIG (reference sequence). CDR3 sequence reads: CAWSFDPYNEQFF. The CDR3 DNA sequence: TGTGCCTGGAGCTTCGACCCATACAATGAGCAGTTCTTC.

The gene calls are TRBV7-2 and TRBJ2-5; possibly TRBD1 or TRBD2 for D (5 bases each). Germline V gene data show CDR1 as SGHTA and CDR2 as FQGNSA. This CDR3 is built from 15 residues. Trimming left V 1 base short and J 1 base short, with 10 bases between. The CDR3 loop is CASSLGGSLQETQYF. The CDR3 DNA sequence: TGTGCCAGCAGCTTAGGGGGGAGCCTCCAAGAGACCCAGTACTTC. Using reference TRBV7-2 and TRBJ2-5 for the parts outside the CDR3, the full variable domain is GAGVSQSPSNKVTEKGKDVELRCDPISGHTALYWYRQSLGQGLEFLIYFQGNSAPDKSGLPSDRFSAERTGGSVSTLTIQRTQQEDSAVYLCASSLGGSLQETQYFGPGTRLLVL.

The CDR3 protein is CASSRSPHDLARELFF. In DNA form, the CDR3 reads TGCGCCAGCAGCCGCAGTCCTCATGACCTGGCTAGGGAGCTGTTTTTT. V and J are TRBV4-3 and TRBJ2-2; D is uncertain. V lost 4 bases and J 9 bases, leaving 21 bases between the germline ends. There are 16 residues in the CDR3. The germline V gene has CDR1 LGHNA and CDR2 YSLEER.

Concerning this clonotype: This may be a read error, as it is one base from a much larger clone. CDR3 nucleotide sequence: TGCAGCGATATGACAGGGCGCGGCACTGAAGCTTTCTTT. It translates to CSDMTGRGTEAFF. The chain uses TRBV29-1 and TRBJ1-1, with TRBD1 identical over 7 bases. With 7 bases clipped from V and 4 bases from J, the junction kept 9 bases outside the gene matches. The CDR3 has 13 amino acids. CDR1 is SQVTM, CDR2 ANQGSEA, per germline.